This is a list of T cell receptor beta chains from one sample in a study of blood T cells in healthy people across ages. Each CDR3 protein is one row after TCRdb ran MiXCR on the 5' RACE reads. There are fewer than 2,000,000 distinct CDR3 sequences in the sample; around 40% occur only once, and under 25% lies in the top ten. Sample: blood. The receptors were gathered from a human donor in good health. Both conserved end residues are part of each CDR3. Fields, in order: CDR3 DNA, CDR3 protein, clone size, V gene, J gene, D gene. A D gene is named only where the DNA matches it firmly. The size field is filled for only some rows; it gives once, few, many or a size class.

TGCAGTGCTAGAAGGCAGGGGATCTTTTACGAGCAGTACTTC,CSARRQGIFYEQYF,.,TRBV20-1,TRBJ2-7,.
TGCAGTGCCCAGACACGGGACTTTACGGGGGAGCTGTTTTTT,CSAQTRDFTGELFF,once,TRBV20-1,TRBJ2-2,.
TGCGCCAGCAGCTTGGTGGGCAGGGCGCGCGAGCAGTACTTC,CASSLVGRAREQYF,.,TRBV5-1,TRBJ2-7,.
TGTGCCAGCAGGACAGGGACGTGGGAGACCCAGTACTTC,CASRTGTWETQYF,.,TRBV28,TRBJ2-5,TRBD1
TGTGCCAGCACACCAAGAACAGGGATTGAAGCTTTCTTT,CASTPRTGIEAFF,many,TRBV12-3/TRBV12-4,TRBJ1-1,.
TGTGCCAGCACCACATACACCAATCAGCCCCAGCATTTT,CASTTYTNQPQHF,once,TRBV16,TRBJ1-5,.
TGTGCCAGCAGTGAAGCGCCGGGAGATAGCGCAGATACGCAGTATTTT,CASSEAPGDSADTQYF,.,TRBV2,TRBJ2-3,.
TGCGCCAGCAGCCCCCCCGACGGACTAGCGAGGGGGTACGAGCAGTACTTC,CASSPPDGLARGYEQYF,.,TRBV5-1,TRBJ2-7,TRBD2
TGTGCCAGCAGCAAGGACAGGGACTTCGATCAGCCCCAGCATTTT,CASSKDRDFDQPQHF,few,TRBV7-9,TRBJ1-5,TRBD1
TGTGCCACAAGCCTAAATACTAATGAAAAACTGTTTTTT,CATSLNTNEKLFF,.,TRBV12-3/TRBV12-4,TRBJ1-4,.
TGTGCCAGCAGTTCAAACGGGGTGAATCTTGCAGATACGCAGTATTTT,CASSSNGVNLADTQYF,.,TRBV7-8,TRBJ2-3,.
TGCAGTGCCAGACTCGACGGATTCTCCTACGAGCAGTACTTC,CSARLDGFSYEQYF,.,TRBV20-1,TRBJ2-7,.
TGTGCCAGCAGGGGGACAGGGGGTATCTATGGCTACACCTTC,CASRGTGGIYGYTF,few,TRBV6-1,TRBJ1-2,TRBD1
TGCAGTGCTAGAGAGACAGGGTCTAGCACAGATACGCAGTATTTT,CSARETGSSTDTQYF,.,TRBV20-1,TRBJ2-3,TRBD1
TGCAGCGCCGAGACCAAGATCGGTGGGGGCTACACCTTC,CSAETKIGGGYTF,.,TRBV29-1,TRBJ1-2,.
TGTGCCAGCAGCCCAAGCCCGGGGTTGGTGATCACTGAAGCTTTCTTT,CASSPSPGLVITEAFF,few,TRBV9,TRBJ1-1,.
TGCAGTGCTCTCGGACTAGCGGGGGGGTCCTACGAGCAGTACTTC,CSALGLAGGSYEQYF,few,TRBV20-1,TRBJ2-7,TRBD2
TGTGCCGGCAGCGCTCGACTCCTTAGCAATCAGCCCCAGCATTTT,CAGSARLLSNQPQHF,few,TRBV5-8,TRBJ1-5,.
TGTGCCAGCAGCGCCGGGGGGCTGCATGGCTACACCTTC,CASSAGGLHGYTF,.,TRBV9,TRBJ1-2,.
TGTGCCAGCAGTTTCGACGTTTCCTACGAGCAGTACTTC,CASSFDVSYEQYF,few,TRBV12-3/TRBV12-4,TRBJ2-7,.
TGTGCCAGCTACGGGCTAAAAGGCATGTACTTC,CASYGLKGMYF,.,TRBV6-1,TRBJ2-7,.
TGTGCCAGCAGCTTCAACAGACAGTACAATGAGCAGTTCTTC,CASSFNRQYNEQFF,few,TRBV7-3,TRBJ2-1,.
TGTGCCAGCAGTTTTTCGTCCCTCCGGGCTCTCAACAAATACGAGCAGTACTTC,CASSFSSLRALNKYEQYF,few,TRBV6-2/TRBV6-3,TRBJ2-7,.
TGCAGCGTTGAAGCAGAGACCCAGTACTTC,CSVEAETQYF,many,TRBV29-1,TRBJ2-5,.
TGCGCCAGCAGCTTCGGGACAGCCCATTCCGGAGACTATGGCTACACCTTC,CASSFGTAHSGDYGYTF,.,TRBV5-1,TRBJ1-2,TRBD1
TGCAGCGTCTCCGGAAAAATGAACACTGAAGCTTTCTTT,CSVSGKMNTEAFF,.,TRBV29-1,TRBJ1-1,.
TGCAGCGTCGAGCGCGGGGCAGGGGGGACTGAAGCTTTCTTT,CSVERGAGGTEAFF,.,TRBV29-1,TRBJ1-1,TRBD1
TGCGCCAGCAGCCAAGATCGTGAAAGGGGCTTGGACTATGGCTACACCTTC,CASSQDRERGLDYGYTF,.,TRBV4-3,TRBJ1-2,.
TGTGCCAGCAGTTTAGGGAGGAGATCTAACTATGGCTACACCTTC,CASSLGRRSNYGYTF,.,TRBV27,TRBJ1-2,.
TGCAGTGCTTACAACCCGGGGAAAGTTACAGATACGCAGTATTTT,CSAYNPGKVTDTQYF,.,TRBV20-1,TRBJ2-3,.
TGTGCCAGCAGTCGGAGGGGCAGCTCCTACGAGCAGTACTTC,CASSRRGSSYEQYF,.,TRBV6-6,TRBJ2-7,.
TGTGCCAGCAGCCAGGTGGACACCGTAAATTCACCCCTCCACTTT,CASSQVDTVNSPLHF,.,TRBV7-9,TRBJ1-6,.
TGTGCCAGCAGCTTAATAGGAGGGATCGGCCACACCTTC,CASSLIGGIGHTF,.,TRBV11-1,TRBJ1-2,.
TGCAGTGCTAGGCAACAGGGGGCTTACAATGAGCAGTTCTTC,CSARQQGAYNEQFF,.,TRBV20-1,TRBJ2-1,TRBD1
TGTGCCAGCAGTCCACAGAACCATCGCGGATCAGATACGCAGTATTTT,CASSPQNHRGSDTQYF,.,TRBV28,TRBJ2-3,.
TGTGCCATCAGTGAAGGGGGACAGGGGCGCTGGTATGGCTACACCTTC,CAISEGGQGRWYGYTF,.,TRBV10-3,TRBJ1-2,TRBD1
TGCGCCAGCAGCCCGGCTGGGGCTTCGAGCTCCTACAATGAGCAGTTCTTC,CASSPAGASSSYNEQFF,few,TRBV5-1,TRBJ2-1,.
TGTGCCAGCAGTCAGATATTCAGGCCCGGGGGGAGCTATGGCTACACCTTC,CASSQIFRPGGSYGYTF,.,TRBV28,TRBJ1-2,.
TGTGCCAGCAGCTTAGCCGGCCGTATTTATGGCTACACCTTC,CASSLAGRIYGYTF,few,TRBV7-9,TRBJ1-2,.
TGCAGTGCTAGAGATCTTAACAGGGGAGAGGCGCATGGCTACACCTTC,CSARDLNRGEAHGYTF,few,TRBV20-1,TRBJ1-2,TRBD1
TGTGCCAGCGGAGCCACCTACAATGAGCAGTTCTTC,CASGATYNEQFF,few,TRBV12-3/TRBV12-4,TRBJ2-1,.
TGCAGCGTTGGGCCCAGGGCAGGCAACTATGGCTACACCTTC,CSVGPRAGNYGYTF,.,TRBV29-1,TRBJ1-2,.
TGCAGTGCTAGTGCCACAGGGGGTACGGACACTGAAGCTTTCTTT,CSASATGGTDTEAFF,.,TRBV20-1,TRBJ1-1,TRBD1
TGCGCCAGCAGCTTGGGAACGGGGGGTCTCCAAAATAACAATGAGCAGTTCTTC,CASSLGTGGLQNNNEQFF,once,TRBV5-1,TRBJ2-1,TRBD2
TGTGCCAGTAGTACACCCCGAGGAAGGGGGATCTATGGCTACACCTTC,CASSTPRGRGIYGYTF,few,TRBV19,TRBJ1-2,.
TGTGCCAGCAGCCAAGAGAGCGTGGACGGCTGCACCTTC,CASSQESVDGCTF,.,TRBV4-2,TRBJ1-2,.
TGTGCCAGCAGTTACACCGGGACCCGTGGCTACACCTTC,CASSYTGTRGYTF,.,TRBV6-6,TRBJ1-2,.
TGTGCCAGCGGCGTATCCCAGGGGGTCTCCTACAATGAGCAGTTCTTC,CASGVSQGVSYNEQFF,.,TRBV9,TRBJ2-1,TRBD1
TGTGCCAGCAGTCGACTCCCGACAGGGGTTGGGGGTCAGCCCCAGCATTTT,CASSRLPTGVGGQPQHF,.,TRBV27,TRBJ1-5,TRBD1
TGCAGCGTTGAACAGAGCTCTGATACGCAGTATTTT,CSVEQSSDTQYF,.,TRBV29-1,TRBJ2-3,.
TGTGCCAGTAGGGGACAGGTCTCCTACGAGCAGTACTTC,CASRGQVSYEQYF,.,TRBV19,TRBJ2-7,TRBD1
TGCAGTGCTAGAGATGCTTTCGGGGGGGGCTACGAGCAGTACTTC,CSARDAFGGGYEQYF,.,TRBV20-1,TRBJ2-7,TRBD2
TGTGCCAGCGGAAACAGGGGGGCAGATACGCAGTATTTT,CASGNRGADTQYF,.,TRBV4-2,TRBJ2-3,TRBD1
TGTGCCAGCAGTGAACTCCTAGCTTACAATGGGCAGTTCTTC,CASSELLAYNGQFF,.,TRBV6-1,TRBJ2-1,.